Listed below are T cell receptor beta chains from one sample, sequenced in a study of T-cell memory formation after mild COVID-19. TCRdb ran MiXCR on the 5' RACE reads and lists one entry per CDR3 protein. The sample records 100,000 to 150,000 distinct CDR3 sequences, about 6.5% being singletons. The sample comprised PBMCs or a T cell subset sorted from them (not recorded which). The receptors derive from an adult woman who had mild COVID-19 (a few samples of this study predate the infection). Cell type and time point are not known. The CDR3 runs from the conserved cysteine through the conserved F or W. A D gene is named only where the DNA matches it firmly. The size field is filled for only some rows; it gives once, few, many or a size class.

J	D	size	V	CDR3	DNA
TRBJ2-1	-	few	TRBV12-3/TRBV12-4	CASIGGLYNEQFF	TGTGCCAGCATTGGCGGCCTCTACAATGAGCAGTTCTTC
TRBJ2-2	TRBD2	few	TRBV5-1	CASSSGAGEGTGELFF	TGCGCCAGCAGCTCAGGAGCGGGAGAGGGTACCGGGGAGCTGTTTTTT
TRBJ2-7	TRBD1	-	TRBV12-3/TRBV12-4	CASKSGGTTYEQYF	TGTGCCAGCAAATCAGGGGGCACCACCTACGAGCAGTACTTC
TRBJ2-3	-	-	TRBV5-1	CASSLRAFATTSTDTQYF	TGCGCCAGCAGCTTGAGGGCTTTTGCGACAACTAGCACAGATACGCAGTATTTT
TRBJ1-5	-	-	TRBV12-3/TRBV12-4	CASSFVTVNQPQHF	TGTGCCAGCAGTTTTGTGACAGTTAATCAGCCCCAGCATTTT
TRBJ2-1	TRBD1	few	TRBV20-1	CSARDSGQGTGAYNEQFF	TGCAGTGCTAGAGATAGCGGACAGGGGACAGGTGCCTACAATGAGCAGTTCTTC
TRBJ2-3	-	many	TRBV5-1	CASSLDQAAQYF	TGCGCCAGCAGCTTGGATCAGGCCGCGCAGTATTTT
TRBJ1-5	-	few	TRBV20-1	CSAKFSGYQPQHF	TGCAGTGCCAAGTTTTCGGGGTATCAGCCCCAGCATTTT
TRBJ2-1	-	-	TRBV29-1	CSVLRTSWDEQFF	TGCAGCGTTCTTCGGACTTCTTGGGATGAGCAGTTCTTC
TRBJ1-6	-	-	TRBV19	CASKPEPPYNSPLHF	TGTGCCAGTAAGCCCGAACCTCCCTATAATTCACCCCTCCACTTT
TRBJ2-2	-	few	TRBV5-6	CASSLWILLNTGELFF	TGTGCCAGCAGCTTGTGGATTTTACTCAACACCGGGGAGCTGTTTTTT
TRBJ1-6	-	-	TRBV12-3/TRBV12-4	CASSFDRNSPLHF	TGTGCCAGCAGTTTTGACAGGAATTCACCCCTCCACTTT
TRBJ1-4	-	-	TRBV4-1	CASSQDYTVTNEKLFF	TGCGCCAGCAGCCAAGATTACACGGTCACTAATGAAAAACTGTTTTTT
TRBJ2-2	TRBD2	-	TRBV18	CASSSGEAGVGELFF	TGTGCCAGCTCATCGGGGGAAGCGGGAGTCGGGGAGCTGTTTTTT
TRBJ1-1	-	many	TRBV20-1	CSARDQGRGTEAFF	TGCAGTGCTAGAGATCAAGGCCGGGGCACTGAAGCTTTCTTT
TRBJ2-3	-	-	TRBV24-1	CATSDRTNPSYTQYF	TGTGCCACCAGTGACCGGACTAACCCCTCATATACGCAGTATTTT
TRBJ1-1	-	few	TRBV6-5	CASSYGRRNTEAFF	TGTGCCAGCAGTTACGGCAGGAGGAACACTGAAGCTTTCTTT
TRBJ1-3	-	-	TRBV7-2	CASSLAHAGPQHTIYF	TGTGCCAGCAGCTTAGCGCATGCTGGGCCGCAGCACACCATATATTTT
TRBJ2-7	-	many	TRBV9	CASSAGFQQYF	TGTGCCAGCAGCGCAGGATTTCAGCAGTACTTC
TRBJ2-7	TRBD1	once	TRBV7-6	CASSQMWGQGYEQYF	TGTGCCAGCAGCCAAATGTGGGGACAGGGGTACGAGCAGTACTTC
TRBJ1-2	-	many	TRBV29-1	CSVGVGQYGYTF	TGCAGCGTTGGAGTTGGACAGTATGGCTACACCTTC
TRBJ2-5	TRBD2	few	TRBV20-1	CSAPRGGKETQYF	TGCAGTGCTCCGCGGGGGGGAAAGGAGACCCAGTACTTC
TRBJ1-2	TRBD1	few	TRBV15	CATSRLRDREGGGYTF	TGTGCCACCAGCAGGCTCCGGGACAGGGAAGGCGGTGGCTACACCTTC
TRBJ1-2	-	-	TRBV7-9	CASSNTGNYGYTF	TGTGCCAGCAGCAATACAGGGAACTATGGCTACACCTTC
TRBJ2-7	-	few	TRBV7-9	CASTPGAQGGEQYF	TGTGCCAGCACCCCGGGGGCGCAGGGTGGTGAGCAGTACTTC
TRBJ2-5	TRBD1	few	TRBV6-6	CASRWTGQETQYF	TGTGCCAGCAGATGGACAGGGCAAGAGACCCAGTACTTC
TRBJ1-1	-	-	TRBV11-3	CASSLEGTTPTEAFF	TGTGCCAGCAGCTTAGAGGGAACGACTCCCACTGAAGCTTTCTTT